These 4 T cell receptor beta chains came from one sample sequenced in a study of cytomegalovirus exposure and HLA in healthy donors. Some clones are missing from TCRdb's copy, which holds only in-frame ones; the method was immunoSEQ multiplex PCR. The sample gives 90,000 to 130,000 clones, around 85% of which show up once; roughly 3% is in the top ten. Input material: PBMCs. Receptors were obtained from a woman under 30 in good health and CMV-seronegative.

The rearrangement links TRBV6-1 to TRBJ1-1; a weak D match, TRBD1 (6 bases). There are 13 residues in the CDR3. In germline, CDR1 is MNHNS, CDR2 SASEGT. Trimming shortened V by 9 bases and J by 2 bases, and 13 bases separated the two germline ends. This CDR3 reads CASAPQGNTEAFF. The DNA for the CDR3 is TGTGCCAGTGCCCCACAGGGTAACACTGAAGCTTTCTTT.

The J gene is TRBJ1-1, the V gene TRBV19; weak D call: TRBD1 (6 bases). Trimming shortened V by 3 bases and J by 7 bases, and 18 bases separated the two germline ends. Per germline, CDR1 LNHDA and CDR2 SQIVND (reference sequence). The CDR3 consists of 15 residues. CDR3 protein: CASSIRAGERSEAFF. DNA for the CDR3: TGTGCCAGTAGTATTAGGGCAGGGGAGAGGAGTGAAGCTTTCTTT.

This sequence joins TRBV27 and TRBJ2-7; D ambiguous. Germline V gene data show CDR1 as MNHEY and CDR2 as SMNVEV (reference sequence). The CDR3 is 11 amino acids. Trimming removed 5 bases at V and 5 bases at J, with 7 bases between. CDR3 DNA sequence: TGTGCCAGCAGTGGTGGCCACGAGCAGTACTTC. It encodes CASSGGHEQYF.

The chain combines TRBV9 with TRBJ2-1; a possible D gene is TRBD2 (5 bases). The CDR3 has 14 amino acids. V lost 3 bases, J lost 5 bases, and 12 bases lay in between. CDR1 is SGDLS and CDR2 is YYNGEE in the germline V gene. CDR3 sequence reads: CASSASGVHNEQFF. The CDR3 DNA is TGTGCCAGCAGCGCCAGCGGAGTCCACAATGAGCAGTTCTTC.